This T cell receptor beta chain was sequenced during a study of CD8 T cells in ankylosing spondylitis. Germline loops: CDR1 ENHRY, CDR2 SYGVKD. CDR3 size: 13 residues. Trimming took off 4 bases at V and 2 bases at J, with 8 bases between the two ends. Findings of the study overall: Certain motif variants had earlier appeared in reactive arthritis synovial fluid and blood. Apparently characteristic of ankylosing spondylitis blood was a TCR beta motif (roughly eight highly homologous variants).

One entry per CDR3 protein results from TCRdb running MiXCR on the 5' RACE reads. The sample consists of around 300,000 distinct CDR3 sequences, 9.5% to 13% of them appearing once. This clonotype has a count of ten or more. What it recognizes is unknown. The chain has TRBV10-3 and TRBJ2-5; D might be TRBD2 (6 bases). The TCR originated in a female donor with ankylosing spondylitis or in good health (not recorded which). Sample: blood, either unsorted or a sorted T cell fraction (not recorded which). CDR3 amino acids: CAISGGVQETQYF. In DNA form, the CDR3 reads TGTGCCATCAGTGGGGGGGTACAAGAGACCCAGTACTTC.